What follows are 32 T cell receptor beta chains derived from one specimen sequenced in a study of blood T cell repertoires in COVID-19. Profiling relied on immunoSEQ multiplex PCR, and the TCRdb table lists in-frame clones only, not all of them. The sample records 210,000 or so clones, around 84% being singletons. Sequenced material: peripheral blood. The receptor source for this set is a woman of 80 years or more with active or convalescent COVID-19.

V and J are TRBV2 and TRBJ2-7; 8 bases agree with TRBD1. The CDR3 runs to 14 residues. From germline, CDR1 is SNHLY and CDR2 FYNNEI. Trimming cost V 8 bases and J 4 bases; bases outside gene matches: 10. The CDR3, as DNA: TGTGCCAGCCGAGCCCAGGGGGCCTCGTACGAGCAGTACTTC. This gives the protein CASRAQGASYEQYF.

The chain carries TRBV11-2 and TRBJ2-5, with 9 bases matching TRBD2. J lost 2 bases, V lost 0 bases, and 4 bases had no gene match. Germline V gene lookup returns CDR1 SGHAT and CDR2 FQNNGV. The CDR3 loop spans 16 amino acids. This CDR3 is CASSLEGLALQETQYF. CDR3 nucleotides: TGTGCCAGCAGCTTAGAGGGACTAGCCCTACAAGAGACCCAGTACTTC.

This CDR3 is CASSVSGTYNSPLHF. CDR3 coding DNA: TGTGCCAGCAGCGTGTCAGGAACCTATAATTCACCCCTCCACTTT. The chain employs TRBV9 and TRBJ1-6; D is undetermined. The CDR3 spans 15 residues. In germline, CDR1 is SGDLS, CDR2 YYNGEE. With 2 bases removed from V and 2 bases from J, the gap between germline ends came to 8 bases.

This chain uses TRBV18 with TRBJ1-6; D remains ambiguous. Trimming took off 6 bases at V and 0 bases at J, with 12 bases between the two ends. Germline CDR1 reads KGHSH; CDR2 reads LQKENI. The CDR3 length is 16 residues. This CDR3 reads CASSQSLSSYNSPLHF. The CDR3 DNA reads TGTGCCAGCTCCCAAAGCCTAAGCTCCTATAATTCACCCCTCCACTTT.

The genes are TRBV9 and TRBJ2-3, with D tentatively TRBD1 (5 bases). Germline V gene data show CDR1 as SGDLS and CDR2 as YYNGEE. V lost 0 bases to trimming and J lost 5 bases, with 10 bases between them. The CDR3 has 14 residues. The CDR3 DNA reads TGTGCCAGCAGCGTAGCGACAGTTGGAGATACGCAGTATTTT. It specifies CASSVATVGDTQYF.

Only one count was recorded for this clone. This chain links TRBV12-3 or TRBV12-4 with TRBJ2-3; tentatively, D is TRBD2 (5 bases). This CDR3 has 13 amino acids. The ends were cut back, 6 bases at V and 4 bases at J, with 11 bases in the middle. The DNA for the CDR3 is TGTGCCAGCAGGCCTACTAGTCCAGATACGCAGTATTTT. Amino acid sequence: CASRPTSPDTQYF.

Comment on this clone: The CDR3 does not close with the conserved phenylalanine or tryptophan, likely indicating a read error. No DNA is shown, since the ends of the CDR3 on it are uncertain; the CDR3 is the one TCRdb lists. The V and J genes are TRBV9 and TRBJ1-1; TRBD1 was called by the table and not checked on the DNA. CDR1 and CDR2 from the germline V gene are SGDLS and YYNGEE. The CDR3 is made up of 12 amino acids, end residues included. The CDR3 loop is CASSVLDSPIRY.

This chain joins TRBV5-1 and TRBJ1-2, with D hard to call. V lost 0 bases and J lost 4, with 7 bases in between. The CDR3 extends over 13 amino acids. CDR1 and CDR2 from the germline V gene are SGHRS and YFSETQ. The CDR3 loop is CASSLGPSYGYTF. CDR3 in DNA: TGCGCCAGCAGCTTGGGTCCGAGCTATGGCTACACCTTC.

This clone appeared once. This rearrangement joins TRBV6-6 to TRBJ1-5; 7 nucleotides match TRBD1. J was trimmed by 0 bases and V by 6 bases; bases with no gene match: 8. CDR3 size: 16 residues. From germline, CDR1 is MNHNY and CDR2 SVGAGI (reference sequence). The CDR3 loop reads CASSLIQGNSNQPQHF. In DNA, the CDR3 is TGTGCCAGCAGCCTAATACAGGGGAATAGCAATCAGCCCCAGCATTTT.

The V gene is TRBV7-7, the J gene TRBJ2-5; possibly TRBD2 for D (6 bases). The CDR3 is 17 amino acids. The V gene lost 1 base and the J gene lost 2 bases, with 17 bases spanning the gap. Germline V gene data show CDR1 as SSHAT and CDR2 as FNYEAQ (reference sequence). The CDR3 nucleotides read TGTGCCAGCAGCTTAGGGGCGGGGCCGGCCTTTCAAGAGACCCAGTACTTC. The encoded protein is CASSLGAGPAFQETQYF.

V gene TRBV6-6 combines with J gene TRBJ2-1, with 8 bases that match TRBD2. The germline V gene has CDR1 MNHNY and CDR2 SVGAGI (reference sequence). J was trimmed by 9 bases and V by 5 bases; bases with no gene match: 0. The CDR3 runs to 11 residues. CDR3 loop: CASSRGGEQFF. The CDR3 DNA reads TGTGCCAGCAGTCGGGGGGGTGAGCAGTTCTTC.

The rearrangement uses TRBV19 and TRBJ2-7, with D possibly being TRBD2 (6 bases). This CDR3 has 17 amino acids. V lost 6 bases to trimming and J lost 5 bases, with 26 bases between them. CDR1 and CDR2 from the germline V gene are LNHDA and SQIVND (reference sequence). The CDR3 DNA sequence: TGTGCCAGTAGCCTACAACCCTCGGGGAGGTACGGCGACGAGCAGTACTTC. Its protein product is CASSLQPSGRYGDEQYF.

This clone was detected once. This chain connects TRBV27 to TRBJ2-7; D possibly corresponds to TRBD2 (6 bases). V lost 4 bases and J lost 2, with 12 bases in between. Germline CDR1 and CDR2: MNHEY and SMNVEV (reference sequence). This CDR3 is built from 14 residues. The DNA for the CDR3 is TGTGCCAGCAGTTGGGGGACTCCTACCTACGAGCAGTACTTC. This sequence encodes CASSWGTPTYEQYF.

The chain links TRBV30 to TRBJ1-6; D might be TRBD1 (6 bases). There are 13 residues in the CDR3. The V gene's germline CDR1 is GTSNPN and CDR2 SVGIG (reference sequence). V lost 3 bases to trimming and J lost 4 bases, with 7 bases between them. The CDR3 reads CAWRQGYNSPLHF. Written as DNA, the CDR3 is TGTGCCTGGAGACAGGGTTATAATTCACCCCTCCACTTT.

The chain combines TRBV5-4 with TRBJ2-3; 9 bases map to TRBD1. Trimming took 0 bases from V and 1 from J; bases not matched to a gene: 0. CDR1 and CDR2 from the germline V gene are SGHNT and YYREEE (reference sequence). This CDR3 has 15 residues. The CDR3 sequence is CASSLGTGGTDTQYF. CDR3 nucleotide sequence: TGTGCCAGCAGCTTGGGGACAGGGGGCACAGATACGCAGTATTTT. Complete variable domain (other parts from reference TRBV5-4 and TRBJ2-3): ETGVTQSPTHLIKTRGQQVTLRCSSQSGHNTVSWYQQALGQGPQFIFQYYREEENGRGNFPPRFSGLQFPNYSSELNVNALELDDSALYLCASSLGTGGTDTQYFGPGTRLTVL.

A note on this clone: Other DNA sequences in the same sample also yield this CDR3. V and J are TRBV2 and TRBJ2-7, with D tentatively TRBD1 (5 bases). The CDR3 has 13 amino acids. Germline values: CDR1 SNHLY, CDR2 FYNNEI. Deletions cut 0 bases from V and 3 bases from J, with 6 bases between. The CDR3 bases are TGTGCCAGCAGTGAAGCCAGGGACTACGAGCAGTACTTC. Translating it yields CASSEARDYEQYF. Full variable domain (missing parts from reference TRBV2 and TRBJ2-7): EPEVTQTPSHQVTQMGQEVILRCVPISNHLYFYWYRQILGQKVEFLVSFYNNEISEKSEIFDDQFSVERPDGSNFTLKIRSTKLEDSAMYFCASSEARDYEQYFGPGTRLTVT.

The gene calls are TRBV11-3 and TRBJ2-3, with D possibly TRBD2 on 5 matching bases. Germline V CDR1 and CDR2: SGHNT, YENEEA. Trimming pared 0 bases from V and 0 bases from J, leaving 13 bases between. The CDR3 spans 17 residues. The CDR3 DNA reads TGTGCCAGCAGCTTAGATTGGGGAGTAAGGAGCACAGATACGCAGTATTTT. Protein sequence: CASSLDWGVRSTDTQYF.

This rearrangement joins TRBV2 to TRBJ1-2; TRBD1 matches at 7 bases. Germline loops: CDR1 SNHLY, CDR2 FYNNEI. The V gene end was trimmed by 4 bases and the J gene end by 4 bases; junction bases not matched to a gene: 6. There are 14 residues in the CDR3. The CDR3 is CASSVEGAGYGYTF. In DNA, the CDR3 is TGTGCCAGCAGTGTCGAGGGGGCCGGCTATGGCTACACCTTC.

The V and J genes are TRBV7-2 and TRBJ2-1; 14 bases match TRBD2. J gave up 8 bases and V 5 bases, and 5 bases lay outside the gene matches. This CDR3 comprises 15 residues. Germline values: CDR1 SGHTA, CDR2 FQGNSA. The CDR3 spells CASSRGLAGVDEQFF. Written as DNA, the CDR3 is TGTGCCAGCAGCCGGGGACTAGCGGGAGTTGATGAGCAGTTCTTC.

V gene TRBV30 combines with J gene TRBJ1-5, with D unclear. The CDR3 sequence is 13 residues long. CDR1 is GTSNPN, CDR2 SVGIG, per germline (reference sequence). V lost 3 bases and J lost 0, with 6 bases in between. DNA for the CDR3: TGTGCCTGGAGCCCCATTAGCAATCAGCCCCAGCATTTT. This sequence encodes CAWSPISNQPQHF.

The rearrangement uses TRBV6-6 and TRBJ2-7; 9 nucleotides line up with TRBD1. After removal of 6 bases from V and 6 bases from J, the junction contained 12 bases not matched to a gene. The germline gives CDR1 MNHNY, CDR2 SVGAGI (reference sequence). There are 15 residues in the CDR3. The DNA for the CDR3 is TGTGCCAGCAGCAACGCACAGGGGGCCTCGGTCGAGCAGTACTTC. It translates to CASSNAQGASVEQYF.

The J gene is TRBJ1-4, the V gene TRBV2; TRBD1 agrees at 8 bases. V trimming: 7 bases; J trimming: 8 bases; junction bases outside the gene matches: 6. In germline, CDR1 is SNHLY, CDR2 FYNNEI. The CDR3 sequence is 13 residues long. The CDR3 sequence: CASKQGGREKLFF. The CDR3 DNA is TGTGCCAGCAAACAGGGGGGAAGGGAAAAACTGTTTTTT.

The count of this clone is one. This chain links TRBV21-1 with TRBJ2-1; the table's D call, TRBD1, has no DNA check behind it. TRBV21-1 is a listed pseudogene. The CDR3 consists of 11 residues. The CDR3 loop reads CPATGYNEQFF. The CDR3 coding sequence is TGTCCCGCCACAGGGTACAATGAGCAGTTCTTC.

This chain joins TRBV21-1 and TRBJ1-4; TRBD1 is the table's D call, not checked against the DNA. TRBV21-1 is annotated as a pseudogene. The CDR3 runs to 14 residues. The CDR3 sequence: CASSTQGADEKLFF. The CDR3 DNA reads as TGTGCCAGCAGCACACAGGGGGCTGATGAAAAACTGTTTTTT.

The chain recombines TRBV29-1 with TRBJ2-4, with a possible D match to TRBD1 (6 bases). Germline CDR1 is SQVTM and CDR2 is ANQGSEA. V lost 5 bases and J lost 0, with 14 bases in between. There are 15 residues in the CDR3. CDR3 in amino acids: CSVQQGSLAKNIQYF. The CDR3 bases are TGCAGCGTTCAGCAGGGGTCTCTAGCCAAAAACATTCAGTACTTC.

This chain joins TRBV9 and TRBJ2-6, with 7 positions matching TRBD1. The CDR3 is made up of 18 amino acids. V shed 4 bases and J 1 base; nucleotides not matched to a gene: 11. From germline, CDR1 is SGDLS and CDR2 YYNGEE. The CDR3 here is CASSTLQGPGSGANVLTF. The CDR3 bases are TGTGCCAGCAGCACCCTACAGGGGCCGGGGTCTGGGGCCAACGTCCTGACTTTC.

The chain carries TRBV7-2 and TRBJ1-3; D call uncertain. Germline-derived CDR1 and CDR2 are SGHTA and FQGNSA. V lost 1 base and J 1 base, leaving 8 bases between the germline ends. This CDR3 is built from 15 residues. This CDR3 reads CASSLGTGSGNTIYF. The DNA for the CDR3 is TGTGCCAGCAGCTTAGGGACGGGGTCTGGAAACACCATATATTTT.

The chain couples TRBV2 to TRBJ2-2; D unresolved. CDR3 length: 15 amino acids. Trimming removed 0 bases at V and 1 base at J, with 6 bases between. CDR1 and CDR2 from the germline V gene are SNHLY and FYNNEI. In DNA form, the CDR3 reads TGTGCCAGCAGTGAAGCGCCGAGGAACACCGGGGAGCTGTTTTTT. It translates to CASSEAPRNTGELFF.

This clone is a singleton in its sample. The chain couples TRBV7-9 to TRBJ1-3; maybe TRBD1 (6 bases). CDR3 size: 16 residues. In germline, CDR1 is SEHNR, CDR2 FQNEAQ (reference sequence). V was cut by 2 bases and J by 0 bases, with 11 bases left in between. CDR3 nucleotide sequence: TGTGCCAGCAGCTTACCCCGGGACAACTCTGGAAACACCATATATTTT. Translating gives CASSLPRDNSGNTIYF.

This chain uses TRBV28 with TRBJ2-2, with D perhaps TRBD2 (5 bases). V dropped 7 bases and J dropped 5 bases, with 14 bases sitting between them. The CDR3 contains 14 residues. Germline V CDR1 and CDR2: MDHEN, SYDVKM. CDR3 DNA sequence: TGTGCCAGCACCCTACTCCGGAGGACCGGGGAGCTGTTTTTT. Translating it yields CASTLLRRTGELFF.

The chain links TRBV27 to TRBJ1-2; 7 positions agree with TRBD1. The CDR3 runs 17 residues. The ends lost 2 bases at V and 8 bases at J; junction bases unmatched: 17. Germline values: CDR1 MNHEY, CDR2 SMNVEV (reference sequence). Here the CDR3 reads CASSLSWTGTVERGYTF. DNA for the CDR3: TGTGCCAGCAGTTTAAGCTGGACTGGGACAGTGGAGAGGGGCTACACCTTC.

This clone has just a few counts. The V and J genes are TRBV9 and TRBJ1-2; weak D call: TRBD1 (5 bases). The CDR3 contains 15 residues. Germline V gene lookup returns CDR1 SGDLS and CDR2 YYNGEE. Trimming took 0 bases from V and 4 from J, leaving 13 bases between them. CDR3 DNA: TGTGCCAGCAGCGTAGGAGACATCGACAGCTATGGCTACACCTTC. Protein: CASSVGDIDSYGYTF.